The 19 T cell receptor beta chains in this list originate from one sample, sequenced in a study of blood T cell repertoires in COVID-19. The protocol was immunoSEQ multiplex PCR, while the TCRdb copy is restricted to in-frame clones and leaves out a portion. The sample consists of fewer than 150,000 clones, less than 85% of them appearing once. Source material: PBMCs or T cells enriched from blood (not recorded which). Receptors originate from a woman under 30 who had been exposed to COVID-19.

V and J are TRBV12-3 or TRBV12-4 and TRBJ2-1, with D possibly matching TRBD2 (6 bases). Trimming took 5 bases from V and 8 from J, leaving 10 bases between them. This CDR3 has 12 amino acids. The CDR3 nucleotides read TGTGCCAGCAGTCGACTAGTTGATGAGCAGTTCTTC. Translated, it gives CASSRLVDEQFF.

The CDR3 DNA reads as TGTGCCAGCAGCCAGCCGGGTTTGTACGAGCAGTACTTC. It translates to CASSQPGLYEQYF. The chain employs TRBV3-1 (or the pseudogene TRBV3-2) and TRBJ2-7; D is undetermined. Deletions cut 3 bases from V and 4 bases from J, with 10 bases between. This CDR3 spans 13 amino acids. Germline CDR1 and CDR2: LGHDT and YNNKEL (reference sequence).

This clone was detected ten times or more. This chain connects TRBV7-3 to TRBJ2-1; 8 bases fit TRBD2. The V gene end was trimmed by 2 bases and the J gene end by 6 bases; junction bases not matched to a gene: 9. Germline V gene lookup returns CDR1 SGHTA and CDR2 FQGTGA. CDR3 length equals 16 residues. CDR3 in DNA: TGTGCCAGCAGCTTATTTATGGGGCTAGCGGGCAATGAGCAGTTCTTC. It codes for CASSLFMGLAGNEQFF.

CDR3 in DNA: TGTGCCAGCAGCTCCAGACTAGCGGCCTACAATGAGCAGTTCTTC. Its protein is CASSSRLAAYNEQFF. V gene TRBV11-2 combines with J gene TRBJ2-1; 9 bases match TRBD2. The CDR3 covers 15 residues. CDR1 and CDR2 from the germline V gene are SGHAT and FQNNGV. V lost 4 bases to trimming and J lost 2 bases; unmatched junction nucleotides: 3.

The chain is built from TRBV7-2 and TRBJ1-1; maybe TRBD1 (6 bases). Trimming removed 1 base from V and 3 bases from J, with 12 bases in between. Looked up from germline, CDR1 is SGHTA and CDR2 is FQGNSA. The CDR3 runs to 15 residues. CDR3 DNA: TGTGCCAGCAGCTTAGTCGGGGGGGCGGACACTGAAGCTTTCTTT. Translated, it gives CASSLVGGADTEAFF.

The chain recombines TRBV29-1 with TRBJ2-1; 8 bases fit TRBD2. The V gene's germline CDR1 is SQVTM and CDR2 ANQGSEA. The ends lost 5 bases at V and 10 bases at J; junction bases unmatched: 10. The CDR3 runs 13 residues. CDR3 bases: TGCAGCGTTTTTGCGCCCTCGGGAGGGGAGCAGTTCTTC. It is translated as CSVFAPSGGEQFF.

The chain couples TRBV7-6 to TRBJ2-5; 13 bases are a match to TRBD2. Germline V gives CDR1 SGHVS, CDR2 FNYEAQ. Germline trimming cut 5 bases from V and 1 base from J; bases unmatched to any gene: 7. This CDR3 has 17 amino acids. The CDR3 here is CASSRRLAGGSQETQYF. CDR3 sequence (DNA): TGTGCCAGCAGCCGAAGACTAGCGGGAGGCTCCCAAGAGACCCAGTACTTC.

The V gene is TRBV27, the J gene TRBJ1-3; 7 bases map to TRBD1. CDR3 size: 20 residues. Germline V CDR1 and CDR2: MNHEY, SMNVEV (reference sequence). Losses at the gene ends were 4 bases for V and 8 bases for J; bases not matched to a gene: 26. The CDR3 here is CASSYLGQVKISVSGDTIYF. CDR3 sequence (DNA): TGTGCCAGCAGTTACTTAGGACAGGTGAAGATTTCGGTTTCGGGGGACACCATATATTTT.

The rearrangement uses TRBV27 and TRBJ2-7; the match to TRBD1 covers 11 bases. V was clipped by 5 bases and J by 4 bases; unmatched bases: 10. CDR3 length equals 16 residues. Per germline, CDR1 MNHEY and CDR2 SMNVEV (reference sequence). The CDR3 bases are TGTGCCAGCAGTCCTGGGACAGGGGGTCGAGGTTACGAGCAGTACTTC. Translated, it gives CASSPGTGGRGYEQYF.

A few counts support this clone. The genes are TRBV18 and TRBJ1-4, with 7 bases lining up with TRBD1. Trimming removed 3 bases from V and 3 bases from J; junction bases left unmatched: 1. Germline-derived CDR1 and CDR2 are KGHSH and LQKENI. The CDR3 consists of 14 residues. The CDR3 loop is CASSPTGSNEKLFF. The CDR3 DNA reads TGTGCCAGCTCACCGACAGGGTCTAATGAAAAACTGTTTTTT.

The chain links TRBV11-3 to TRBJ2-3; TRBD1 agrees at 7 bases. This CDR3 comprises 15 residues. Germline V gene lookup returns CDR1 SGHNT and CDR2 YENEEA. The V gene end was trimmed by 5 bases and the J gene end by 1 base; junction bases not matched to a gene: 6. Here the CDR3 reads CASSPGTVGTDTQYF. The DNA of the CDR3 is TGTGCCAGCAGCCCGGGGACAGTTGGCACAGATACGCAGTATTTT.

The rearrangement links TRBV28 to TRBJ2-2; perhaps TRBD2 as D (7 bases). Germline CDR1 reads MDHEN; CDR2 reads SYDVKM. Trimming pared 6 bases from V and 2 bases from J, leaving 10 bases between. The CDR3 spans 14 residues. This CDR3 is CASRSGTNTGELFF. In nucleotides, the CDR3 is TGTGCCAGCAGAAGCGGGACAAACACCGGGGAGCTGTTTTTT.

The V and J genes are TRBV7-3 and TRBJ1-6, with 11 bases matching TRBD1. The V gene end was trimmed by 5 bases and the J gene end by 8 bases; junction bases not matched to a gene: 5. The germline CDR1 and CDR2 sequences are SGHTA and FQGTGA. The CDR3 has 15 amino acids. CDR3 nucleotide sequence: TGTGCCAGCAGCCCAGGGACAGGGGGAGATTCACCCCTCCACTTT. Translated, it gives CASSPGTGGDSPLHF.

CDR3 residues: CASSIGNSRYNEQFF. DNA for the CDR3: TGTGCCAGTAGTATCGGGAATTCGCGCTACAATGAGCAGTTCTTC. V gene TRBV19 combines with J gene TRBJ2-1, with D perhaps TRBD2 (5 bases). There are 15 residues in the CDR3. From germline, CDR1 is LNHDA and CDR2 SQIVND (reference sequence). Trimming removed 3 bases at V and 3 bases at J, with 12 bases between.

This clone was picked up one time. The V and J genes are TRBV19 and TRBJ2-7; 8 nucleotides line up with TRBD2. Unmatched junction bases numbered 15, after V lost 3 bases and J lost 2 bases. CDR3 size: 18 residues. Looked up from germline, CDR1 is LNHDA and CDR2 is SQIVND (reference sequence). The CDR3 bases are TGTGCCAGTAGTATCAGGCTAGTACCGGGAGGGCCAACCTACGAGCAGTACTTC. Protein: CASSIRLVPGGPTYEQYF.

V usage is TRBV5-4 and J usage is TRBJ2-7; 15 bases align to TRBD2. V shed 4 bases and J 2 bases; nucleotides not matched to a gene: 7. Germline CDR1 is SGHNT and CDR2 is YYREEE (reference sequence). The CDR3 loop spans 17 amino acids. The CDR3 region is CASSKGLAGGLAYEQYF. In DNA, the CDR3 is TGTGCCAGCAGCAAGGGACTAGCGGGAGGACTAGCCTACGAGCAGTACTTC.

Only a few counts were recorded for this clone. The chain carries TRBV4-1 and TRBJ1-5; D not resolved. V lost 3 bases and J lost 7, with 16 bases in between. The CDR3 spans 15 residues. Germline CDR1 and CDR2: MGHRA and YSYEKL. CDR3 amino acids: CASSQSQAGGQPQHF. DNA for the CDR3: TGCGCCAGCAGCCAGTCGCAGGCAGGAGGCCAGCCCCAGCATTTT.

This clone came up once. The rearrangement joins TRBV3-1 (or the pseudogene TRBV3-2) to TRBJ2-2; D might be TRBD2 (5 bases). The V end was cut by 1 base, the J end by 14 bases, with 11 bases between. Germline V gene data show CDR1 as LGHDT and CDR2 as YNNKEL (reference sequence). This CDR3 has 12 residues. This CDR3 is CASSQAELALFF. The CDR3, as DNA: TGTGCCAGCAGCCAAGCAGAGCTAGCCCTGTTTTTT.

This clone was observed a handful of times. The chain uses TRBV7-9 and TRBJ2-1; TRBD2 aligns across 10 bases. Germline V CDR1 and CDR2: SEHNR, FQNEAQ (reference sequence). Losses at the gene ends were 3 bases for V and 5 bases for J; bases not matched to a gene: 4. CDR3 size: 15 residues. CDR3 bases: TGTGCCAGCAGCTTGCGGACTAGCGGAAACAATGAGCAGTTCTTC. Translation gives CASSLRTSGNNEQFF.